This is a list of T cell receptor beta chains from one sample in a study of spatial heterogeneity in lung cancer. One entry per CDR3 protein results from TCRdb running MiXCR on the 5' RACE reads. The table lists approximately 44,000 distinct CDR3 sequences, roughly 15% of them singletons. The source was PBMCs, collected at surgery. The receptors were sampled from a male donor with early-stage non-small cell lung cancer. Each CDR3 is given with its conserved first and last residue. The D gene is left open where the match is weak. Size is omitted from some rows. Given values are once, few, many or a class for expanded clones.

J gene,V gene,D gene,clone size,CDR3 protein,CDR3 DNA
TRBJ2-3,TRBV2,TRBD2,NA,CASSELAGGPADTQYF,TGTGCCAGCAGTGAACTAGCGGGAGGGCCGGCGGATACGCAGTATTTT
TRBJ2-7,TRBV4-3,NA,NA,CASSQELASSEQYF,TGCGCCAGCAGCCAAGAACTAGCTTCGAGCGAGCAGTACTTC
TRBJ2-7,TRBV3-1,NA,NA,CASSQVAVVSEQYF,TGTGCCAGCAGCCAAGTAGCTGTGGTATCCGAGCAGTACTTC
TRBJ2-6,TRBV4-3,NA,NA,CASSLGGGMWGDVLTF,TGCGCCAGCAGCCTAGGGGGAGGCATGTGGGGCGACGTCCTGACTTTC
TRBJ2-3,TRBV3-1,TRBD1,NA,CASSQRQGGTDTQYF,TGTGCCAGCAGCCAAAGACAGGGGGGAACAGATACGCAGTATTTT
TRBJ1-5,TRBV27,TRBD1,few,CASSRRLGQGGQPQHF,TGTGCCAGCAGCCGACGCCTCGGACAGGGCGGTCAGCCCCAGCATTTT
TRBJ2-1,TRBV12-3/TRBV12-4,NA,few,CASSLRGGIYNEQFF,TGTGCCAGCAGTTTAAGGGGCGGTATATACAATGAGCAGTTCTTC
TRBJ2-7,TRBV6-1,TRBD2,NA,CASSPGRLAGGGGASYEQYF,TGTGCCAGCAGCCCAGGCAGGCTAGCGGGAGGTGGAGGGGCCTCCTACGAGCAGTACTTC
TRBJ2-7,TRBV5-1,NA,few,CASSLAVGTSYEQYF,TGCGCCAGCAGCCTCGCGGTCGGGACTTCCTACGAGCAGTACTTC
TRBJ1-2,TRBV29-1,NA,few,CSVETLNYGYTF,TGCAGCGTTGAAACGCTAAACTATGGCTACACCTTC
TRBJ2-3,TRBV10-3,NA,NA,CAISLGRVTDTQYF,TGTGCCATCAGTCTGGGACGGGTAACAGATACGCAGTATTTT
TRBJ1-1,TRBV6-6,NA,few,CASSLVDNEAFF,TGTGCCAGCAGTTTGGTAGATAATGAAGCTTTCTTT
TRBJ2-1,TRBV11-1,TRBD2,few,CASAGGGLAGVDEQFF,TGTGCCAGCGCCGGCGGGGGACTAGCGGGAGTGGATGAGCAGTTCTTC
TRBJ2-2,TRBV29-1,NA,NA,CSTKTSNTGELFF,TGCAGCACCAAGACTAGTAACACCGGGGAGCTGTTTTTT
TRBJ1-4,TRBV20-1,NA,few,CSARDPGQGFEKLFF,TGCAGTGCTAGAGATCCCGGCCAGGGCTTTGAAAAACTGTTTTTT
TRBJ1-5,TRBV6-2/TRBV6-3,TRBD1,NA,CASSYLQGGQPQHF,TGTGCCAGCAGTTACCTGCAGGGGGGTCAGCCCCAGCATTTT
TRBJ2-1,TRBV5-1,NA,many,CASKGGIDEQFF,TGCGCCAGCAAGGGGGGTATCGATGAGCAGTTCTTC
TRBJ2-7,TRBV28,TRBD2,few,CASSLAGGRAHEQYF,TGTGCCAGCAGTTTAGCTGGCGGGAGGGCCCACGAGCAGTACTTC
TRBJ1-5,TRBV20-1,NA,few,CSASTLTQHF,TGCAGTGCTAGTACCTTGACCCAGCATTTT
TRBJ1-4,TRBV7-2,NA,few,CASSRGSSEKLFF,TGTGCCAGCAGCAGGGGGTCTTCTGAAAAACTGTTTTTT
TRBJ1-2,TRBV28,TRBD1,many,CASSLLGQGAYGYTF,TGTGCCAGCAGTTTATTGGGACAGGGGGCCTATGGCTACACCTTC
TRBJ2-3,TRBV20-1,TRBD2,many,CSAVPTAGGLRDTQYF,TGCAGTGCCGTCCCCACTGCGGGAGGGCTTAGAGATACGCAGTATTTT
TRBJ2-1,TRBV15,NA,few,CATSRRLETYNEQFF,TGTGCCACCAGCAGAAGACTAGAAACCTACAATGAGCAGTTCTTC
TRBJ2-5,TRBV29-1,NA,few,CSVELGGRGETQYF,TGCAGCGTTGAGTTAGGGGGGCGCGGGGAGACCCAGTACTTC
TRBJ1-1,TRBV5-1,NA,few,CASSLVAGSTEAFF,TGCGCCAGCAGCTTGGTCGCCGGGAGTACTGAAGCTTTCTTT
TRBJ2-7,TRBV29-1,TRBD2,many,CSVGTSGAYEQYF,TGCAGCGTTGGGACTAGCGGTGCCTACGAGCAGTACTTC
TRBJ2-2,TRBV7-2,NA,NA,CASSLPSTGELFF,TGTGCCAGCAGTCTACCCAGTACCGGGGAGCTGTTTTTT
TRBJ2-1,TRBV27,NA,NA,CASYSYREMYNEQFF,TGTGCCAGTTATTCTTACAGGGAGATGTACAATGAGCAGTTCTTC
TRBJ1-2,TRBV29-1,NA,many,CSVVQGLLDGYTF,TGCAGCGTTGTCCAGGGACTTTTGGATGGCTACACCTTC
TRBJ2-7,TRBV19,TRBD1,few,CASKRDRGHTYEQYF,TGTGCCAGTAAAAGGGACAGGGGGCATACTTACGAGCAGTACTTC
TRBJ2-1,TRBV3-1,NA,many,CASSQDGSGYNEQFF,TGTGCCAGCAGCCAAGACGGGAGTGGATACAATGAGCAGTTCTTC
TRBJ1-1,TRBV29-1,NA,many,CSAGGGGDTEAFF,TGCAGCGCTGGCGGGGGAGGGGACACTGAAGCTTTCTTT
TRBJ2-3,TRBV12-3/TRBV12-4,NA,NA,CASSSGHPDTQYF,TGTGCCAGCAGTTCGGGACACCCAGATACGCAGTATTTT
TRBJ1-1,TRBV10-3,NA,NA,CAISVKQDTEAFF,TGTGCCATCAGTGTAAAACAGGACACTGAAGCTTTCTTT
TRBJ2-3,TRBV2,NA,NA,CASSFGEADTQYF,TGTGCCAGCTCTTTCGGGGAGGCAGATACGCAGTATTTT
TRBJ1-4,TRBV20-1,TRBD1,NA,CSALDRATNEKLFF,TGCAGTGCTCTGGACAGGGCAACTAATGAAAAACTGTTTTTT
TRBJ2-5,TRBV25-1,TRBD2,NA,CASSDGGSETQYF,TGTGCCAGCAGTGACGGGGGGTCAGAGACCCAGTACTTC
TRBJ2-2,TRBV5-1,NA,NA,CASSLEAIPGELFF,TGCGCCAGCAGCTTAGAAGCAATCCCCGGGGAGCTGTTTTTT
TRBJ2-1,TRBV7-8,NA,NA,CASSVQGAISYNEQFF,TGTGCCAGCAGCGTACAGGGTGCCATCTCCTACAATGAGCAGTTCTTC
TRBJ2-6,TRBV27,NA,NA,CASRLISGANVLTF,TGTGCCAGCAGACTAATCTCTGGGGCCAACGTCCTGACTTTC
TRBJ2-1,TRBV20-1,NA,few,CSARFEQFF,TGCAGTGCTAGGTTTGAGCAGTTCTTC
TRBJ2-7,TRBV21-1,NA,few,CASRARTQGNSSYEQYF,TGTGCCAGCCGCGCTAGGACACAGGGAAATTCCTCCTACGAGCAGTACTTC
TRBJ1-1,TRBV20-1,TRBD1,many,CSAQGGTANTEAFF,TGCAGTGCTCAAGGGGGGACAGCGAACACTGAAGCTTTCTTT
TRBJ2-3,TRBV2,TRBD2,many,CASSARGGEVTDTQYF,TGTGCCAGCAGTGCCCGCGGGGGAGAGGTAACAGATACGCAGTATTTT
TRBJ2-2,TRBV20-1,NA,NA,CSARRWGNTGELFF,TGCAGTGCTAGACGTTGGGGGAACACCGGGGAGCTGTTTTTT
TRBJ2-5,TRBV11-1,NA,many,CASSSGTQETQYF,TGTGCCAGCAGCTCCGGGACACAAGAGACCCAGTACTTC
TRBJ1-3,TRBV2,TRBD1,NA,CASRRDRTSGNTIYF,TGTGCCAGCAGACGGGACAGGACCTCTGGAAACACCATATATTTT
TRBJ1-4,TRBV27,TRBD1,few,CASSLGDRRGEKLFF,TGTGCCAGCAGTTTGGGGGACAGAAGGGGGGAAAAACTGTTTTTT
TRBJ2-7,TRBV27,NA,many,CASSLGPARAYEQYF,TGTGCCAGCAGTCTCGGTCCAGCTCGGGCCTACGAGCAGTACTTC
TRBJ1-2,TRBV27,NA,few,CASSLSDRKGYTF,TGTGCCAGCAGTTTATCGGACAGAAAAGGCTACACCTTC
TRBJ2-3,TRBV9,TRBD2,many,CASSVRTSGGQATNTDTQYF,TGTGCCAGCAGCGTCAGGACTAGCGGGGGCCAGGCCACTAACACAGATACGCAGTATTTT
TRBJ1-2,TRBV29-1,NA,few,CSASDNYGYTF,TGCAGCGCTTCGGATAACTATGGCTACACCTTC
TRBJ2-1,TRBV5-1,NA,NA,CASSFTADNEQFF,TGCGCCAGCAGCTTTACGGCAGACAATGAGCAGTTCTTC
TRBJ1-2,TRBV29-1,TRBD1,NA,CSVVTGGLYYGYTF,TGCAGCGTTGTCACAGGGGGTTTGTACTATGGCTACACCTTC
TRBJ2-1,TRBV6-5,NA,few,CASTLTMAHNEQFF,TGTGCCAGCACCCTAACGATGGCCCACAATGAGCAGTTCTTC
TRBJ1-1,TRBV10-3,NA,few,CAISPGAPDTEAFF,TGTGCCATCAGTCCAGGGGCCCCGGACACTGAAGCTTTCTTT
TRBJ1-5,TRBV6-2/TRBV6-3,NA,NA,CASSYTRGNQPQHF,TGTGCCAGCAGTTACACCAGGGGCAATCAGCCCCAGCATTTT
TRBJ1-2,TRBV6-6,NA,NA,CASSYSIGDYTF,TGTGCCAGCAGTTACTCGATCGGGGACTACACCTTC
TRBJ2-1,TRBV7-3,NA,many,CASSFERSNNEQFF,TGTGCCAGCAGCTTCGAAAGGTCGAACAATGAGCAGTTCTTC